The 14 T cell receptor beta chains presented below share a single source sample, sequenced in a study of cytomegalovirus exposure and HLA in healthy donors. The PCR had 60 Vbeta and 13 Jbeta primers. Profiled with immunoSEQ multiplex PCR; TCRdb holds only in-frame clones, not every one. The repertoire includes about 170,000 clones, 73% of them detected once, and about 5.4% sits in the top ten. Sample: PBMCs. The origin of the receptors is a woman aged 18-29 years in good health and CMV-seropositive.

V usage is TRBV19 and J usage is TRBJ2-2; 8 nucleotides line up with TRBD2. V lost 2 bases and J lost 3; bases outside the gene matches: 8. From germline, CDR1 is LNHDA and CDR2 SQIVND (reference sequence). This CDR3 is built from 17 residues. The CDR3 nucleotides read TGTGCCAGTAGTATAATGAGCGGGGGCCCACACACCGGGGAGCTGTTTTTT. Translation gives CASSIMSGGPHTGELFF. Supplemented by reference TRBV19 and TRBJ2-2, the full variable domain reads DGGITQSPKYLFRKEGQNVTLSCEQNLNHDAMYWYRQDPGQGLRLIYYSQIVNDFQKGDIAEGYSVSREKKESFPLTVTSAQKNPTAFYLCASSIMSGGPHTGELFFGEGSRLTVL.

The table lists this clone with a few counts. This chain uses TRBV9 with TRBJ2-1, with 9 bases fitting TRBD2. The CDR3 length is 16 residues. The ends lost 0 bases at V and 4 bases at J; junction bases unmatched: 5. CDR1 and CDR2 (germline): SGDLS, YYNGEE. The CDR3 coding sequence is TGTGCCAGCAGCGTAGGTAGCGGGGGATCTTACAATGAGCAGTTCTTC. Its protein is CASSVGSGGSYNEQFF.

The gene calls are TRBV6-1 and TRBJ2-1; 7 bases fit TRBD1. The CDR3 has 13 residues. J lost 5 bases, V lost 8 bases, and 6 bases had no gene match. Germline V gene sequence: CDR1 MNHNS, CDR2 SASEGT. DNA of the CDR3: TGTGCCAGCGGACAGGACGAAAACAATGAGCAGTTCTTC. This translates into CASGQDENNEQFF.

The chain has TRBV18 and TRBJ1-3, with D tentatively TRBD1 (5 bases). The V gene's germline CDR1 is KGHSH and CDR2 LQKENI. V lost 4 bases and J lost 0, with 7 bases in between. This CDR3 contains 14 residues. The DNA of the CDR3 is TGTGCCAGCTCACTACAGGACTCTGGAAACACCATATATTTT. Protein sequence: CASSLQDSGNTIYF. Variable domain in full (rest from reference TRBV18 and TRBJ1-3): NAGVMQNPRHLVRRRGQEARLRCSPMKGHSHVYWYRQLPEEGLKFMVYLQKENIIDESGMPKERFSAEFPKEGPSILRIQQVVRGDSAAYFCASSLQDSGNTIYFGEGSWLTVV.

The V and J genes are TRBV9 and TRBJ2-6, with TRBD1 matching over 11 bases. Germline V gene sequence: CDR1 SGDLS, CDR2 YYNGEE. The length of the CDR3 is 16 residues. Trimming cost V 4 bases and J 2 bases; bases outside gene matches: 2. CDR3 in DNA: TGTGCCAGCAGCAGGACAGGGGGCCCTGGGGCCAACGTCCTGACTTTC. As protein: CASSRTGGPGANVLTF.

The chain has TRBV5-6 and TRBJ2-5, with 9 bases aligning to TRBD1. Germline CDR1 and CDR2: SGHDT and YYEEEE. This CDR3 comprises 16 residues. The trim removed 4 bases at V and 2 bases at J, leaving 9 bases unmatched. This CDR3 reads CASSAGTGFHQETQYF. For the CDR3, the DNA is TGTGCCAGCAGCGCTGGGACAGGGTTTCATCAAGAGACCCAGTACTTC.

This chain uses TRBV18 with TRBJ2-2, with 7 bases fitting TRBD1. Germline V gene sequence: CDR1 KGHSH, CDR2 LQKENI. The V and J ends lost 6 bases and 5 bases, in that order; junction bases with no gene match: 9. The CDR3 extends over 15 amino acids. CDR3: CASSEGRGPTGELFF. As DNA, the CDR3 is TGTGCCAGCTCCGAAGGAAGGGGGCCAACCGGGGAGCTGTTTTTT.

The rearrangement joins TRBV2 to TRBJ2-1, with D tentatively TRBD2 (5 bases). Germline CDR1 SNHLY, CDR2 FYNNEI. The CDR3 is 13 residues long. Trimming stripped 4 bases from V and 7 bases from J, with 11 bases between. CDR3 DNA sequence: TGTGCCAGCAGTGGGATTAGCGCAAATGAGCAGTTCTTC. As protein: CASSGISANEQFF.

The CDR3: CASSYSGEANVLTF. CDR3 nucleotides: TGTGCCAGCAGTTACTCAGGGGAGGCCAACGTCCTGACTTTC. The rearrangement joins TRBV6-6 to TRBJ2-6, with D perhaps matching TRBD1 (5 bases). CDR3 length equals 14 residues. V was cut by 0 bases and J by 6 bases, with 6 bases left in between. Germline-derived CDR1 and CDR2 are MNHNY and SVGAGI (reference sequence).

The chain uses TRBV9 and TRBJ1-2, with D unclear. V shed 0 bases and J shed 4 bases, with 13 bases lying between them. Germline V CDR1 and CDR2: SGDLS, YYNGEE. This CDR3 spans 15 amino acids. CDR3: CASSVVDTVRYGYTF. CDR3 sequence (DNA): TGTGCCAGCAGCGTAGTGGATACAGTCCGCTATGGCTACACCTTC.

This clone was seen more than once but under ten times. The rearrangement joins TRBV27 to TRBJ1-2; possible D gene TRBD1, 5 bases. Trimming left V 4 bases short and J 8 bases short, with 20 bases between. The CDR3 runs to 15 residues. Looked up from germline, CDR1 is MNHEY and CDR2 is SMNVEV (reference sequence). CDR3 region: CASSSGDTTWGGYTF. CDR3 bases: TGTGCCAGCAGTTCCGGAGACACCACTTGGGGCGGCTACACCTTC.

Only one count was recorded for this clone. The chain carries TRBV7-6 and TRBJ1-1; D not certain. Germline-derived CDR1 and CDR2 are SGHVS and FNYEAQ. Trimming removed 2 bases at V and 1 base at J, with 5 bases between. There are 13 residues in the CDR3. The CDR3 DNA follows: TGTGCCAGCAGCTTACGGTGGAACACTGAAGCTTTCTTT. This gives the protein CASSLRWNTEAFF.

This rearrangement joins TRBV6-5 to TRBJ1-6; a possible D gene is TRBD1 (5 bases). The germline CDR1 and CDR2 sequences are MNHEY and SVGAGI. This CDR3 contains 15 residues. The ends were cut back, 4 bases at V and 8 bases at J, with 15 bases in the middle. CDR3 nucleotides: TGTGCCAGCAGTTCCCTCCGGACATTGGATTCACCCCTCCACTTT. Protein sequence: CASSSLRTLDSPLHF.

This chain uses TRBV9 with TRBJ2-1; 8 nucleotides agree with TRBD2. The V and J ends lost 4 bases and 8 bases, in that order; junction bases with no gene match: 17. The germline V gene has CDR1 SGDLS and CDR2 YYNGEE. This CDR3 spans 17 amino acids. The CDR3 bases are TGTGCCAGCAGCACCCCGTTCAGGAGCGGGGGCCGAGATGAGCAGTTCTTC. Its translation is CASSTPFRSGGRDEQFF.